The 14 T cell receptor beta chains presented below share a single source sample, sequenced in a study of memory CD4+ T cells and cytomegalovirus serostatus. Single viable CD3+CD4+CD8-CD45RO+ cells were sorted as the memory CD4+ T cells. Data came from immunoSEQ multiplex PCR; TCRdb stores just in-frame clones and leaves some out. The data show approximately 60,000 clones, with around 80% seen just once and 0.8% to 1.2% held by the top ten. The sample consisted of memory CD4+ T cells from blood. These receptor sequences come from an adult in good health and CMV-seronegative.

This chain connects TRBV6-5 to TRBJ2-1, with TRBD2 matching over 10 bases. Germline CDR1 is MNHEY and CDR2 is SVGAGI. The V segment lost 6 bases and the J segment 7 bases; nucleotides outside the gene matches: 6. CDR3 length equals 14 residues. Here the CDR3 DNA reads TGTGCCAGCAGGTTCGATAGCGGGAGGAATGAGCAGTTCTTC. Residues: CASRFDSGRNEQFF.

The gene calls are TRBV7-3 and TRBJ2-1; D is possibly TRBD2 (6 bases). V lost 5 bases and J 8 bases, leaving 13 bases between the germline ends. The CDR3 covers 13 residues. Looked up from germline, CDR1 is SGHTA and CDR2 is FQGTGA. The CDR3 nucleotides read TGTGCCAGCAGCAAGACTAGTCGCGATGAGCAGTTCTTC. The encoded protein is CASSKTSRDEQFF.

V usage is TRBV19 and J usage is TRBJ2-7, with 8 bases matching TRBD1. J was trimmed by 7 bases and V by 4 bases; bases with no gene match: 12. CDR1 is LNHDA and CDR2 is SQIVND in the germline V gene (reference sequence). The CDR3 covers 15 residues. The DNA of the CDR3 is TGTGCCAGTAGTACTAAGGGACAGGCTCTTGGGGAGCAGTACTTC. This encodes CASSTKGQALGEQYF.

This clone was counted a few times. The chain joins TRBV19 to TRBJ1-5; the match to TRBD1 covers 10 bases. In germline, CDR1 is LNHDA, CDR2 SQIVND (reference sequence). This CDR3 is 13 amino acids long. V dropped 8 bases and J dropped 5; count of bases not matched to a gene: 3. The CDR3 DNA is TGTGCCAGTCAAGACAGGGGGCATCAGCCCCAGCATTTT. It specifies CASQDRGHQPQHF.

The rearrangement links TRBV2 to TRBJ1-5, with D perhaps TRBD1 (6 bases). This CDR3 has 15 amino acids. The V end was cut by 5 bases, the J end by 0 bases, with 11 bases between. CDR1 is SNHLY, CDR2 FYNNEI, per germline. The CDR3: CASSYQGNSNQPQHF. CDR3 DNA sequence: TGTGCCAGCAGTTACCAGGGGAATAGCAATCAGCCCCAGCATTTT.

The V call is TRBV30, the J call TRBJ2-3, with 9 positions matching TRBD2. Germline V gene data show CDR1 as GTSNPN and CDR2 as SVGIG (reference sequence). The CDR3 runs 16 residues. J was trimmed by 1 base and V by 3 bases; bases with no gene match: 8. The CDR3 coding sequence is TGTGCCTGGAGGCTTTATAGCGGGAGCGGCACAGATACGCAGTATTTT. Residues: CAWRLYSGSGTDTQYF.

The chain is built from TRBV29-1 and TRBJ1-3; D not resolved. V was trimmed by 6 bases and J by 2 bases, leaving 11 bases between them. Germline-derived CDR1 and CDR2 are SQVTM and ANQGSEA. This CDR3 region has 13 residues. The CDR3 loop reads CSVEQLTGNTIYF. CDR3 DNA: TGCAGCGTGGAACAGCTTACTGGAAACACCATATATTTT.

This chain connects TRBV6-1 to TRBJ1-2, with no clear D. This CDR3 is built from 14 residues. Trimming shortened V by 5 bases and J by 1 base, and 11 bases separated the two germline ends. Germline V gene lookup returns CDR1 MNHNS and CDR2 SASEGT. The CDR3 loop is CASSYKHGNYGYTF. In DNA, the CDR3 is TGTGCCAGCAGTTATAAACATGGTAACTATGGCTACACCTTC.

The CDR3 is CASSLTSGRAGEQFF. In DNA, the CDR3 is TGTGCCAGCAGCTTGACTAGCGGGAGGGCCGGGGAGCAGTTCTTC. V is TRBV7-2 and J is TRBJ2-1, with 14 bases that match TRBD2. The length of the CDR3 is 15 residues. V shed 3 bases, J shed 10 bases, and the junction held 5 bases outside the gene matches. Per germline, CDR1 SGHTA and CDR2 FQGNSA.

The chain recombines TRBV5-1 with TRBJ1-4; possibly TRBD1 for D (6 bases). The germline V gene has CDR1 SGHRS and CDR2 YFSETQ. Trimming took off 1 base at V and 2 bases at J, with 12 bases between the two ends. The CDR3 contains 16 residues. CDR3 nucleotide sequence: TGCGCCAGCAGCTTGACGGGGGCTAGGACTAATGAAAAACTGTTTTTT. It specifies CASSLTGARTNEKLFF.

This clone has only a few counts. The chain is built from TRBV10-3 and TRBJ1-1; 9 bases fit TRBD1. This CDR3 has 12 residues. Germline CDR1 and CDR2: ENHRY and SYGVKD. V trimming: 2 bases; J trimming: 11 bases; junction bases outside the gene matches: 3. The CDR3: CAISEGTGMAFF. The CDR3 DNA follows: TGTGCCATCAGTGAGGGGACAGGGATGGCTTTCTTT.

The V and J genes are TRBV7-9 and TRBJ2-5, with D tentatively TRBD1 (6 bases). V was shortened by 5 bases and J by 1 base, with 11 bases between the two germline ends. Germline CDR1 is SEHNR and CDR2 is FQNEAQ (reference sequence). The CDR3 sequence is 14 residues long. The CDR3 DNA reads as TGTGCCAGCAGCCGTACAGGGCCCCAAGAGACCCAGTACTTC. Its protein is CASSRTGPQETQYF.

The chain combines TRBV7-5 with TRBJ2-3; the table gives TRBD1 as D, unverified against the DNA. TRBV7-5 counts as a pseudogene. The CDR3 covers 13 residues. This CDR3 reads CARSPRTTDTQYF. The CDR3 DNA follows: TGTGCCAGAAGCCCTAGGACAACGGATACGCAGTATTTT.

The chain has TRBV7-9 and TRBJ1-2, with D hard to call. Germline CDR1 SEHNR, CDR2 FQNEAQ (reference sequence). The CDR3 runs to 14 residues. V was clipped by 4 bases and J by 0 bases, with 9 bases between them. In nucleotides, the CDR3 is TGTGCCAGCAGCTCACTCGGATCTAACTATGGCTACACCTTC. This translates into CASSSLGSNYGYTF.